This T cell receptor beta chain was sequenced during a study of blood T cell repertoires in COVID-19. The overall study: In each case, the material was cDNA or gDNA derived from T cells, B-cell-depleted T cells, or PBMCs.

The repertoire was sequenced with immunoSEQ multiplex PCR; TCRdb's copy has only in-frame clones and lacks some. The sample shows roughly 300,000 clones, roughly nine tenths of them seen only once. The length of the CDR3 is 15 residues. The germline gives CDR1 SGHVS, CDR2 FNYEAQ. V was cut by 4 bases and J by 0 bases, with 12 bases left in between. The source material was peripheral blood. This clonotype was sampled from a woman under 40 with COVID-19, enrolled during active disease. This rearrangement joins TRBV7-6 to TRBJ1-1; possible D gene TRBD1, 5 bases. As DNA, the CDR3 is TGTGCCAGCAGCTCCCTTGGGGCACTGAACACTGAAGCTTTCTTT. It specifies CASSSLGALNTEAFF.